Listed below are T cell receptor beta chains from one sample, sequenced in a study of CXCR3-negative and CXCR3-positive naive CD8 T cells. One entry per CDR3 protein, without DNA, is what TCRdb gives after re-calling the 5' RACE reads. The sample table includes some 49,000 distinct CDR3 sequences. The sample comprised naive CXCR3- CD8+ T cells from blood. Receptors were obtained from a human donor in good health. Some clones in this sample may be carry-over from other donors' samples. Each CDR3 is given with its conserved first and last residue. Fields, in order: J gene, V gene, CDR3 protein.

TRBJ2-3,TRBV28,CASSLEQEDLRGTQYF
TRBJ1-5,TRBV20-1,CSARDRGTVSNQPQHF
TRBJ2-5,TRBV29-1,CSVEKTGWETQYF
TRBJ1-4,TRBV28,CARQGGEKLFF
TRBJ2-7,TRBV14,CASSLAPGGIYEQYF
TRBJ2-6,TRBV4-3,CASSRSGGASGANVLTF
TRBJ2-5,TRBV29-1,CSVEQQGYTQYF
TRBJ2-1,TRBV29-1,CSVVQKLAAGGEQFF
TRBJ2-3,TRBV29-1,CSVEDPLPPRGGTDTQYF
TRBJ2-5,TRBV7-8,CASSPWTSQETQYF
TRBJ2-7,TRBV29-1,CSVRTGKSYEQYF
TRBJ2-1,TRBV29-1,CSVRTSGGANEQFF
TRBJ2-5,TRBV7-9,CASTVTWQGQLETQYF